One TCR beta chain is described in this entry. The antigen remains unidentified. This record comes from a study of beta chain features in type 1 diabetes. Study information: All of the samples together had 107,917,701 sorted cells examined.

Sequenced material consisted of expressed TCRB transcripts (all of the isolated RNA was reverse transcribed). Measured with immunoSEQ multiplex PCR; TCRdb has only the in-frame clones, and not every one. The data hold about 360,000 clones, with approximately 12% observed a single time. The V gene lost 3 bases and the J gene lost 2 bases, with 11 bases spanning the gap. CDR3 size: 14 residues. Germline CDR1 reads SGHNT; CDR2 reads YYREEE (reference sequence). The study, taken as a whole, reports: For patients, the naive, central memory and Treg TCRB repertoires appeared more alike than for healthy donors. A moderate, significant TCRB CDR3 shortening appeared in type 1 diabetes across four CD4+ subsets.

Staining for CD45RO/CCR7/CD25/CD127/CD95/CD27 allowed sorting of CD4+ naive, central memory, regulatory and stem cell-like memory cells. This sequence joins TRBV5-4 and TRBJ1-1; tentatively, D is TRBD1 (5 bases). The origin of this receptor is a young woman with type 1 diabetes. Sequencing was carried out using naive CD4+ T cells from blood. In DNA, the CDR3 is TGTGCCAGCAGCTCTTCAGGGCCAAACACTGAAGCTTTCTTT. Protein: CASSSSGPNTEAFF.